The following is a T cell receptor beta chain sequence with its context. This CDR3 has 13 residues. Between the trimmed V and J ends, which lost 3 bases and 9 bases, there was a span of 12 bases. These data belong to a study of Ad26.COV2.S vaccination and SARS-CoV-2 variants. Treatment specified: around 19 received Ad26.COV2.S at low or high dose, single or two shots; a few received placebo; per-sample allocation not given. After the first vaccine or placebo injection, samples were drawn on day 63. Using immunoSEQ multiplex PCR, the repertoire was profiled, and TCRdb retains in-frame clones only, with some absent. There are hundreds of thousands of clones in the sample; 70% to 90% occur only once, and under 4% lies in the top ten.

Sequencing was performed on peripheral blood, taken in a trial of Ad26.COV2.S vaccine versus placebo. This TCR came from a person aged 18-65 years who received the Ad26.COV2.S COVID-19 vaccine or a placebo. This chain links TRBV12-3 or TRBV12-4 with TRBJ2-1; D is uncertain. This chain's CDR3 is CASSFFGVGEQFF. For the CDR3, the DNA is TGTGCCAGCAGTTTCTTCGGCGTCGGTGAGCAGTTCTTC.